This T cell receptor beta chain originates from a study of blood T cell repertoires in COVID-19. Repertoires were generated with immunoSEQ multiplex PCR, while TCRdb's copy carries only in-frame clones and drops some. The sample carries 100,000 or so clones, almost 85% recorded once. Between the trimmed V and J ends, which lost 7 bases and 0 bases, there was a span of 6 bases. Per the germline V gene, CDR1 is LNHDA and CDR2 is SQIVND (reference sequence). The CDR3 has 13 residues. This chain links TRBV19 with TRBJ1-4, with D tentatively TRBD1 (5 bases). The sequencing sample was made of peripheral blood. This receptor was taken from a man in his fifties with active or convalescent COVID-19. In DNA, the CDR3 is TGTGCCAGTAAGGGGCCAACTAATGAAAAACTGTTTTTT. This gives the protein CASKGPTNEKLFF.